A selection of T cell receptor beta chains follows, all from one sample in a study of spatial heterogeneity in lung cancer. TCRdb processed the 5' RACE reads anew with MiXCR; each CDR3 protein has one entry. The repertoire holds about 15,000 distinct CDR3 sequences, with under 8% as singletons. Sequences were derived from lung tumor tissue, sampled at surgery. These receptor sequences come from a male donor with early-stage non-small cell lung cancer. Each CDR3 is given without its conserved first and last residue. Rows give clone size only sometimes, using once, few, many, or a class for an expanded clone.

clone size: medium-sized
J gene: TRBJ2-2
V gene: TRBV6-2/TRBV6-3
CDR3 protein: ASTRDRGNTGELF

clone size: -
J gene: TRBJ1-3
V gene: TRBV7-8
CDR3 protein: ASSADGLTGSGNTIY

clone size: -
J gene: TRBJ2-4
V gene: TRBV6-2/TRBV6-3
CDR3 protein: ASSYNPSGPPVKNIQY

clone size: many
J gene: TRBJ1-5
V gene: TRBV7-2
CDR3 protein: ASSPVGGQPQH

clone size: many
J gene: TRBJ1-2
V gene: TRBV24-1
CDR3 protein: ATSEEWDYGYT

clone size: many
J gene: TRBJ2-7
V gene: TRBV15
CDR3 protein: ATSREGGRYYEQY

clone size: many
J gene: TRBJ2-3
V gene: TRBV20-1
CDR3 protein: SARSADTQY

clone size: many
J gene: TRBJ1-1
V gene: TRBV10-3
CDR3 protein: ALRERGDTEAF

clone size: -
J gene: TRBJ1-4
V gene: TRBV7-2
CDR3 protein: ASSTTDGLIGKLF

clone size: few
J gene: TRBJ2-2
V gene: TRBV11-1
CDR3 protein: ASSFQRDRRTGELF

clone size: many
J gene: TRBJ2-3
V gene: TRBV6-5
CDR3 protein: ASSKGRLAGSDTQY

clone size: many
J gene: TRBJ2-2
V gene: TRBV2
CDR3 protein: ASRAYSYGNTGELF

clone size: medium-sized
J gene: TRBJ2-1
V gene: TRBV6-2/TRBV6-3
CDR3 protein: ASSSASGGQGEQF

clone size: many
J gene: TRBJ2-1
V gene: TRBV3-1
CDR3 protein: ASSPGTGGNYNEQF

clone size: medium-sized
J gene: TRBJ2-3
V gene: TRBV5-1
CDR3 protein: ASSFGFTDTQY

clone size: -
J gene: TRBJ1-3
V gene: TRBV3-1
CDR3 protein: ASSPPRRGSGNTIY

clone size: many
J gene: TRBJ2-2
V gene: TRBV9
CDR3 protein: ASSSTGELF

clone size: many
J gene: TRBJ2-1
V gene: TRBV12-5
CDR3 protein: ATSGTSTEIDEQF

clone size: -
J gene: TRBJ1-1
V gene: TRBV19
CDR3 protein: ASSPAQGANTEAF

clone size: medium-sized
J gene: TRBJ2-1
V gene: TRBV7-2
CDR3 protein: ASSRAGGLDYNEQF

clone size: -
J gene: TRBJ1-2
V gene: TRBV6-1
CDR3 protein: ASSEALRGSNYGYT

clone size: -
J gene: TRBJ2-2
V gene: TRBV6-5
CDR3 protein: ASSYDRAGELF

clone size: -
J gene: TRBJ1-1
V gene: TRBV13
CDR3 protein: ASSLVPDPTRWNTEAF

clone size: -
J gene: TRBJ2-1
V gene: TRBV27
CDR3 protein: ASSFSGSGSFNEQF

clone size: -
J gene: TRBJ1-1
V gene: TRBV15
CDR3 protein: ATSRLGVTEAF

clone size: few
J gene: TRBJ1-4
V gene: TRBV20-1
CDR3 protein: SAQTGPHEKLF

clone size: -
J gene: TRBJ2-1
V gene: TRBV5-1
CDR3 protein: ASSLRGTSGESEQF

clone size: -
J gene: TRBJ1-5
V gene: TRBV6-6
CDR3 protein: ASSYSGVGRSQPQH

clone size: many
J gene: TRBJ2-1
V gene: TRBV5-1
CDR3 protein: ASSLSDRGQEF

clone size: -
J gene: TRBJ2-5
V gene: TRBV7-3
CDR3 protein: ASSPRRGETQY

clone size: many
J gene: TRBJ1-1
V gene: TRBV7-9
CDR3 protein: ASSRGDTEAF

clone size: medium-sized
J gene: TRBJ2-1
V gene: TRBV7-2
CDR3 protein: ASTVGGPGEQF

clone size: medium-sized
J gene: TRBJ2-5
V gene: TRBV5-6
CDR3 protein: ASSQLGGGKETQY

clone size: few
J gene: TRBJ1-1
V gene: TRBV2
CDR3 protein: ASSRDKNTEAF

clone size: many
J gene: TRBJ2-7
V gene: TRBV20-1
CDR3 protein: SASATGLYEQY

clone size: -
J gene: TRBJ2-3
V gene: TRBV3-1
CDR3 protein: ASSHGTRGGLDTQY

clone size: -
J gene: TRBJ2-3
V gene: TRBV20-1
CDR3 protein: SATTGASDTQY